These 14 T cell receptor beta chains share one sample of origin, sequenced in a study of T cell responses to AZD1222 COVID-19 vaccine. Generated by immunoSEQ multiplex PCR, the TCRdb table keeps only in-frame clones and is missing some. The profile shows about 180,000 clones, approximately 94% of them singletons. The sequenced sample was peripheral blood, obtained on day 0 of AZD1222 vaccination. These receptors came from an adult in good health.

The J gene is TRBJ2-7, the V gene TRBV14; 8 nucleotides line up with TRBD2. CDR3 length: 15 amino acids. The J segment lost 7 bases and the V segment lost 4 bases, leaving 12 bases of the junction unmatched. Germline CDR1 and CDR2: SGHDN and FVKESK. CDR3 amino acids: CASSLGGTSLEEQYF. In nucleotides, the CDR3 is TGTGCCAGCAGCCTTGGGGGGACTAGTTTAGAAGAGCAGTACTTC.

This chain uses TRBV30 with TRBJ1-1, with 8 bases that match TRBD1. Looked up from germline, CDR1 is GTSNPN and CDR2 is SVGIG (reference sequence). Trimming removed 2 bases from V and 9 bases from J; junction bases left unmatched: 5. The CDR3 is 12 residues long. CDR3 nucleotides: TGTGCCTGGAGTACAGGGGGTGATAAAGCTTTCTTT. Translation gives CAWSTGGDKAFF.

The chain has TRBV29-1 and TRBJ1-2, with D perhaps TRBD1 (6 bases). This CDR3 is 13 amino acids long. Germline CDR1 is SQVTM and CDR2 is ANQGSEA. Trimming stripped 7 bases from V and 4 bases from J, with 16 bases between. Here the CDR3 DNA reads TGCAGCGCTAGGGGGGGCCTTTCCTATGGCTACACCTTC. It specifies CSARGGLSYGYTF. Based on the CDR3 plus reference TRBV29-1 and TRBJ1-2, the full variable domain is SAVISQKPSRDICQRGTSLTIQCQVDSQVTMMFWYRQQPGQSLTLIATANQGSEATYESGFVIDKFPISRPNLTFSTLTVSNMSPEDSSIYLCSARGGLSYGYTFGSGTRLTVV.

This chain connects TRBV19 to TRBJ2-1, with a possible D match to TRBD2 (5 bases). The CDR3 is 13 amino acids. Germline V CDR1 and CDR2: LNHDA, SQIVND (reference sequence). Deletions cut 4 bases from V and 4 bases from J, with 8 bases between. As DNA, the CDR3 is TGTGCCAGTAGTAGCGGGTATTACAATGAGCAGTTCTTC. It is translated as CASSSGYYNEQFF. Supplemented by reference TRBV19 and TRBJ2-1, the full variable domain reads DGGITQSPKYLFRKEGQNVTLSCEQNLNHDAMYWYRQDPGQGLRLIYYSQIVNDFQKGDIAEGYSVSREKKESFPLTVTSAQKNPTAFYLCASSSGYYNEQFFGPGTRLTVL.

J is TRBJ2-1 and V is TRBV7-5; TRBD2 is taken as the D call from the table, unchecked against the DNA. TRBV7-5 is termed a pseudogene. This CDR3 has 16 amino acids. The CDR3: CVRSLSIAGGPHEQFF. The CDR3 DNA follows: TGTGTCAGAAGCTTAAGTATAGCGGGAGGGCCGCATGAGCAGTTCTTC.

V gene TRBV7-2 combines with J gene TRBJ1-2; unclear D gene. Germline-derived CDR1 and CDR2 are SGHTA and FQGNSA. The CDR3 spans 14 residues. Trimming left V 1 base short and J 1 base short, with 7 bases between. The chain's CDR3 is CASSLGQYNYGYTF. CDR3 DNA: TGTGCCAGCAGCTTAGGGCAGTATAACTATGGCTACACCTTC.

The chain employs TRBV18 and TRBJ1-1; 8 bases align to TRBD1. The CDR3 is 16 residues long. The V gene end was trimmed by 5 bases and the J gene end by 4 bases; junction bases not matched to a gene: 12. Germline CDR1 is KGHSH and CDR2 is LQKENI. The CDR3 is CASSFLKTGDRTEAFF. The CDR3 DNA sequence: TGTGCCAGCTCATTCTTAAAGACAGGGGATCGCACTGAAGCTTTCTTT.

V usage is TRBV2 and J usage is TRBJ2-7; 12 bases are shared with TRBD2. Germline lookup yields CDR1 SNHLY and CDR2 FYNNEI. The trim removed 4 bases at V and 3 bases at J, leaving 1 base unmatched. This CDR3 region has 14 residues. CDR3 protein: CASSAGLAGYEQYF. The DNA of the CDR3 is TGTGCCAGCAGTGCGGGACTAGCGGGCTACGAGCAGTACTTC.

The chain has TRBV7-9 and TRBJ1-1, with 8 bases identical to TRBD1. The CDR3 loop spans 16 amino acids. V lost 5 bases and J lost 1; bases outside the gene matches: 9. Per germline, CDR1 SEHNR and CDR2 FQNEAQ (reference sequence). DNA for the CDR3: TGTGCCAGCAGCGCGTCAGGGGGCGCATGGAACACTGAAGCTTTCTTT. Protein sequence: CASSASGGAWNTEAFF.

The table lists this clone with a count of one. The chain uses TRBV4-1 and TRBJ2-6, with a weak D call TRBD1 (6 bases). The germline gives CDR1 MGHRA, CDR2 YSYEKL. Trimming took 1 base from V and 0 from J, leaving 10 bases between them. The CDR3 has 17 residues. The DNA for the CDR3 is TGCGCCAGCAGCCAAGCTACAGGGCTCTCTGGGGCCAACGTCCTGACTTTC. Translating gives CASSQATGLSGANVLTF.

The V and J genes are TRBV7-6 and TRBJ2-2; D gene unclear. V was cut by 0 bases and J by 1 base, with 6 bases left in between. This CDR3 comprises 15 residues. Germline CDR1 and CDR2: SGHVS and FNYEAQ. The CDR3 DNA is TGTGCCAGCAGCTTAGCGCTAGGGAACACCGGGGAGCTGTTTTTT. It encodes CASSLALGNTGELFF. Based on the CDR3 plus reference TRBV7-6 and TRBJ2-2, the full variable domain is GAGVSQSPRYKVTKRGQDVALRCDPISGHVSLYWYRQALGQGPEFLTYFNYEAQQDKSGLPNDRFSAERPEGSISTLTIQRTEQRDSAMYRCASSLALGNTGELFFGEGSRLTVL.

The gene calls are TRBV19 and TRBJ2-3; D gene uncertain. Germline lookup yields CDR1 LNHDA and CDR2 SQIVND (reference sequence). This CDR3 contains 13 residues. Trimming pared 0 bases from V and 2 bases from J, leaving 3 bases between. This CDR3 reads CASSIDATDTQYF. CDR3 bases: TGTGCCAGTAGTATAGATGCCACAGATACGCAGTATTTT. The whole variable domain, filled in from reference TRBV19 and TRBJ2-3, reads DGGITQSPKYLFRKEGQNVTLSCEQNLNHDAMYWYRQDPGQGLRLIYYSQIVNDFQKGDIAEGYSVSREKKESFPLTVTSAQKNPTAFYLCASSIDATDTQYFGPGTRLTVL.

The CDR3: CASSPINTASYEQYF. CDR3 coding DNA: TGTGCCAGCAGCCCAATCAACACAGCCTCCTACGAGCAGTACTTC. V usage is TRBV5-8 and J usage is TRBJ2-7; the D is unclear. Trimming removed 4 bases at V and 0 bases at J, with 14 bases between. There are 15 residues in the CDR3. Germline-derived CDR1 and CDR2 are SGHTS and YDEGEE.

Here the CDR3 DNA reads TGTGCCAGCAGTTTATTTCAGGGTGGGGGGGAGACCCAGTACTTC. As protein: CASSLFQGGGETQYF. V and J are TRBV27 and TRBJ2-5; D perhaps matches TRBD2 (6 bases). Per germline, CDR1 MNHEY and CDR2 SMNVEV (reference sequence). CDR3 length equals 15 residues. V gave up 1 base and J gave up 5 bases, with 14 bases separating them.